This paragraph reports one T cell receptor beta chain. Its antigen is unidentified. There are 15 residues in the CDR3. Trimming shortened V by 1 base and J by 1 base, and 10 bases separated the two germline ends. The germline gives CDR1 SGHTA, CDR2 FQGTGA. Assay used: immunoSEQ multiplex PCR; TCRdb lists only in-frame clones, some missing. The sample consists of around 690,000 clones, 80% to 95% of them appearing once. This sample was taken from a study of shared clonotypes between healthy human individuals. Study conclusions and caveats: Generation probability values for non-shared clonotypes were lower than those for clonotypes shared by all four donors.

The source material was memory CD8+ T cells from PBMCs. This sample's subset: CD45RO+ cells pooled with CCR7-negative TemRA cells. This chain connects TRBV7-3 to TRBJ1-1, with D uncertain. The receptor was isolated from a man between 18 and 35 years old in good health. Some clones in this sample may be carry-over from other donors' samples. CDR3 region: CASSLIRQKNTEAFF. The DNA for the CDR3 is TGTGCCAGCAGCTTAATTCGGCAGAAGAACACTGAAGCTTTCTTT. The variable domain in full, completed from reference TRBV7-3 and TRBJ1-1, reads GAGVSQTPSNKVTEKGKYVELRCDPISGHTALYWYRQSLGQGPEFLIYFQGTGAADDSGLPNDRFFAVRPEGSVSTLKIQRTERGDSAVYLCASSLIRQKNTEAFFGQGTRLTVV.